The 14 T cell receptor beta chains reported below all come from one sample, sequenced in a study of early T cells in non-severe SARS-CoV-2 infection. Via MiXCR, TCRdb re-called the 5' RACE reads, giving one row per CDR3 protein. The table records 20,000 to 30,000 distinct CDR3 sequences, around 3.9% of them present only once. The sequenced sample was whole blood. The receptors were sampled from an adult who was a healthcare worker with PCR-confirmed SARS-CoV-2 infection or an uninfected control (not recorded which).

The count of this clonotype is one. J is TRBJ2-3 and V is TRBV20-1; D gene uncertain. The CDR3 runs 13 residues. V lost 3 bases, J lost 5 bases, and 12 bases lay in between. Germline CDR1 reads DFQATT; CDR2 reads SNEGSKA (reference sequence). The CDR3 coding sequence is TGCAGTGCTAGGGAAGGCGCGAGAGATACGCAGTATTTT. It codes for CSAREGARDTQYF.

This clonotype appeared many times. CDR3 DNA sequence: TGTGCCAGCAGCCAGGGTCTAGCGAGAGTTTACAATGAGCAGTTCTTC. Residues: CASSQGLARVYNEQFF. The V and J genes are TRBV3-1 and TRBJ2-1, with a tentative D call TRBD2 (6 bases). CDR1 is LGHDT, CDR2 YNNKEL, per germline (reference sequence). The CDR3 spans 16 residues. The V gene lost 3 bases and the J gene lost 4 bases, with 16 bases spanning the gap.

In its sample, this clonotype was seen many times. The chain couples TRBV20-1 to TRBJ2-1; 7 bases line up with TRBD2. CDR1 is DFQATT, CDR2 SNEGSKA, per germline (reference sequence). With 1 base clipped from V and 8 bases from J, the junction kept 11 bases outside the gene matches. The CDR3 is 15 amino acids. Written as DNA, the CDR3 is TGCAGTGCTAGAGCCACCCTAGCGGTTTACGATGAGCAGTTCTTC. It codes for CSARATLAVYDEQFF.

This clonotype was picked up many times. Here the CDR3 reads CASSLNWDSNQPQHF. As DNA, the CDR3 is TGTGCCAGCAGTTTAAACTGGGACAGCAATCAGCCCCAGCATTTT. This rearrangement joins TRBV27 to TRBJ1-5; tentative D call: TRBD1 (5 bases). The CDR3 length is 15 residues. Trimming removed 2 bases from V and 1 base from J, with 9 bases in between. Germline CDR1 MNHEY, CDR2 SMNVEV (reference sequence).

This clonotype was observed a handful of times. The chain joins TRBV7-2 to TRBJ2-7, with D possibly TRBD2 on 5 matching bases. V lost 5 bases, J lost 4 bases, and 18 bases lay in between. The CDR3 runs to 15 residues. Germline CDR1 SGHTA, CDR2 FQGNSA. The CDR3 sequence: CASSQRATLFYEQYF. CDR3 sequence (DNA): TGTGCCAGCAGCCAGAGGGCTACTCTTTTTTACGAGCAGTACTTC. Together with reference TRBV7-2 and TRBJ2-7, the CDR3 gives the full variable domain: GAGVSQSPSNKVTEKGKDVELRCDPISGHTALYWYRQSLGQGLEFLIYFQGNSAPDKSGLPSDRFSAERTGGSVSTLTIQRTQQEDSAVYLCASSQRATLFYEQYFGPGTRLTVT.

Many counts were recorded for this clonotype. The chain joins TRBV7-9 to TRBJ1-1; D is unclear. This CDR3 has 14 residues. Germline CDR1 reads SEHNR; CDR2 reads FQNEAQ (reference sequence). Trimming cost V 5 bases and J 4 bases, with 14 bases left between them. The CDR3 spells CASSPLLLSTEAFF. Here the CDR3 DNA reads TGTGCCAGCAGCCCCCTTCTTCTTAGCACTGAAGCTTTCTTT.

This clonotype was counted ten times or more. The rearrangement links TRBV28 to TRBJ2-5; D is undetermined. V was cut by 3 bases and J by 2 bases, with 7 bases left in between. The CDR3 loop spans 13 amino acids. The germline V gene has CDR1 MDHEN and CDR2 SYDVKM. CDR3 loop: CASSFLGQETQYF. The CDR3 DNA is TGTGCCAGCAGTTTTCTCGGACAAGAGACCCAGTACTTC.

This clonotype was detected ten times or more. V and J are TRBV27 and TRBJ2-1; D not certain. CDR3 size: 16 residues. Per the germline V gene, CDR1 is MNHEY and CDR2 is SMNVEV (reference sequence). V was pared by 5 bases and J by 5 bases, with 19 bases between. CDR3 in DNA: TGTGCCAGCAGTCCTCTATGGACCACGGTGGACAATGAGCAGTTCTTC. It is translated as CASSPLWTTVDNEQFF.

Ten or more counts support this clonotype. The chain links TRBV19 to TRBJ2-4, with 14 bases that match TRBD2. J was trimmed by 7 bases and V by 5 bases; bases with no gene match: 7. The CDR3 is made up of 16 amino acids. CDR1 is LNHDA, CDR2 SQIVND, per germline (reference sequence). The CDR3 loop is CASSLTSGRAGNIQYF. The CDR3 DNA follows: TGTGCCAGTAGTTTGACTAGCGGGAGGGCCGGGAACATTCAGTACTTC.

This clonotype has a count of ten or more. The chain links TRBV5-4 to TRBJ2-7; 11 nucleotides agree with TRBD1. Germline CDR1 and CDR2: SGHNT and YYREEE (reference sequence). This CDR3 region has 17 residues. J lost 5 bases, V lost 0 bases, and 10 bases had no gene match. The CDR3 spells CASSLGTGGAGSHEQYF. CDR3 bases: TGTGCCAGCAGCTTGGGGACAGGGGGCGCGGGAAGCCACGAGCAGTACTTC.

This clonotype was seen a few times. The chain is built from TRBV5-1 and TRBJ2-2, with 15 nucleotides matching TRBD2. This CDR3 has 17 residues. Germline values: CDR1 SGHRS, CDR2 YFSETQ. V lost 4 bases and J lost 4; bases outside the gene matches: 5. CDR3 DNA: TGCGCCAGCAGCCCACGGACTAGCGGGAGGGGCACCGGGGAGCTGTTTTTT. Translated: CASSPRTSGRGTGELFF.

This clonotype was seen repeatedly, ten times or more. The V gene is TRBV7-3, the J gene TRBJ2-1; 9 bases match TRBD1. Trimming at V came to 5 bases and at J to 8 bases, leaving 4 bases not matched to a gene. The CDR3 spans 13 residues. Germline loops: CDR1 SGHTA, CDR2 FQGTGA. CDR3 in DNA: TGTGCCAGCAGCCCCGGACAGGGGTATGAGCAGTTCTTC. Translating gives CASSPGQGYEQFF. Filled out from reference TRBV7-3 and TRBJ2-1, the complete variable domain reads GAGVSQTPSNKVTEKGKYVELRCDPISGHTALYWYRQSLGQGPEFLIYFQGTGAADDSGLPNDRFFAVRPEGSVSTLKIQRTERGDSAVYLCASSPGQGYEQFFGPGTRLTVL.

This clonotype has at least ten counts. The rearrangement joins TRBV19 to TRBJ2-5; TRBD1 aligns across 10 bases. With 2 bases clipped from V and 2 bases from J, the junction kept 2 bases outside the gene matches. Germline CDR1 reads LNHDA; CDR2 reads SQIVND (reference sequence). CDR3 size: 15 residues. CDR3 amino acids: CASSIPGQGQETQYF. CDR3 coding DNA: TGTGCCAGTAGTATACCGGGACAGGGGCAAGAGACCCAGTACTTC.

This clonotype has a count of ten or more. The chain couples TRBV29-1 to TRBJ1-2, with D possibly matching TRBD1 (5 bases). This CDR3 is built from 11 residues. Germline V lookup: CDR1 SQVTM, CDR2 ANQGSEA. The germline V and J ends were trimmed by 7 bases and 3 bases, with 9 bases remaining between them. The CDR3 coding sequence is TGCAGCGCCGGGACGGACTATGGCTACACCTTC. This encodes CSAGTDYGYTF.